These 5 T cell receptor beta chains were sequenced from one sample in a study of blood T cell repertoires in COVID-19. Clones were sequenced by immunoSEQ multiplex PCR, and TCRdb holds only the in-frame ones, with some missing. The sample records approximately 54,000 clones, 80% to 90% being singletons. The sample consisted of peripheral blood. The receptors derive from a woman aged 55-70 years with acute or convalescent COVID-19.

This chain uses TRBV5-6 with TRBJ1-1; D remains unclear. From germline, CDR1 is SGHDT and CDR2 YYEEEE. Trimming removed 3 bases from V and 3 bases from J, with 9 bases in between. This CDR3 has 13 residues. CDR3 sequence: CASSWAVDTEAFF. The CDR3 DNA sequence: TGTGCCAGCAGCTGGGCAGTAGACACTGAAGCTTTCTTT.

This clone was counted only a few times. The rearrangement links TRBV3-1 (or the pseudogene TRBV3-2) to TRBJ2-7; D is perhaps TRBD2 (6 bases). The CDR3 loop spans 14 amino acids. The germline gives CDR1 LGHDT, CDR2 YNNKEL (reference sequence). The V gene lost 4 bases and the J gene lost 0 bases, with 10 bases spanning the gap. The CDR3 coding sequence is TGTGCCAGCAGCCGTGGGACTTCCTCCTACGAGCAGTACTTC. Its translation is CASSRGTSSYEQYF.

In this sample, this clone turned up once. The chain recombines TRBV15 with TRBJ1-1, with 9 bases aligning to TRBD1. V lost 2 bases and J lost 0; bases outside the gene matches: 7. The CDR3 length is 17 residues. The germline CDR1 and CDR2 sequences are LNHNV and YYDKDF (reference sequence). The CDR3 reads CATSRNGTGLMNTEAFF. CDR3 nucleotide sequence: TGTGCCACCAGCAGAAATGGGACAGGGCTCATGAACACTGAAGCTTTCTTT.

The chain uses TRBV24-1 and TRBJ2-7; 7 bases agree with TRBD2. There are 18 residues in the CDR3. CDR1 is KGHDR, CDR2 SFDVKD, per germline. J lost 0 bases, V lost 6 bases, and 16 bases had no gene match. The CDR3 protein is CATSPPRRLAASSYEQYF. The CDR3 DNA is TGTGCCACCAGTCCCCCCCGCCGGCTAGCGGCAAGCTCCTACGAGCAGTACTTC.

The chain carries TRBV30 and TRBJ2-1, with 8 bases that match TRBD1. V lost 1 base and J lost 6; bases outside the gene matches: 8. The CDR3 extends over 15 amino acids. Germline CDR1 and CDR2: GTSNPN and SVGIG (reference sequence). The CDR3 bases are TGTGCCTGGAGTGCTAACAGGGGGAAGACCAATGAGCAGTTCTTC. Its translation: CAWSANRGKTNEQFF.